This T cell receptor beta chain was captured in a study of cytomegalovirus exposure and HLA in healthy donors. About the study: Samples from HLA-typed donors yielded approximately 80 million unique TCRs in an early data release. General study findings and limits: TCR beta sequences numbering 15,000 to 20,000 were associated with HLA alleles at 0.05 false discovery rate in a later analysis. The authors later linked a missense DCLRE1C variant to TCR beta V- and J-gene trimming.

Remarks on this clone: The target antigen is unknown.

Looked up from germline, CDR1 is SGHDT and CDR2 is YYEEEE. Trimming shortened V by 0 bases and J by 0 bases, and 13 bases separated the two germline ends. CDR3 length: 17 amino acids. 60 Vbeta and 13 Jbeta primers were used in PCR. Generated by immunoSEQ multiplex PCR, the TCRdb table keeps only in-frame clones and is missing some. Of around 88,000 clones in the sample, roughly 80% are singletons; the top ten hold under 8%. Sequencing used PBMCs. This chain joins TRBV5-6 and TRBJ1-3, with no clear D. This TCR came from a man in his forties or fifties in good health and CMV-seropositive. The CDR3 sequence is CASSLDGLRNSGNTIYF. The CDR3 region has the DNA TGTGCCAGCAGCTTGGATGGTTTGAGGAACTCTGGAAACACCATATATTTT.